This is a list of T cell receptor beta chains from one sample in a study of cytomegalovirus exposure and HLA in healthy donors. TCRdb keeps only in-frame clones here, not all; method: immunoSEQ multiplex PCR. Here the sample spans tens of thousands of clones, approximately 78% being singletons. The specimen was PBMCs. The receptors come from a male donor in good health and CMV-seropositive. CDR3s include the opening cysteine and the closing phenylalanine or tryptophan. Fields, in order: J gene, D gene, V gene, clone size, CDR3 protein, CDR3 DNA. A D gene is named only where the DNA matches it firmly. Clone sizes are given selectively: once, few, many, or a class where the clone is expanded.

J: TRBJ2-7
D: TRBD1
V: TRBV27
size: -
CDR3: CASSSHRGVHRF
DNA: TGTGCCAGCAGTTCCCACAGGGGGGTACATCGGTTC

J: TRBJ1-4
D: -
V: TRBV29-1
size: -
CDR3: CSVGGTQNEKLFF
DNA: TGCAGCGTTGGCGGGACCCAAAATGAAAAACTGTTTTTT

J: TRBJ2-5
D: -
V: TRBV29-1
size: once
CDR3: CSVEEQGVETQYF
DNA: TGCAGCGTTGAAGAACAGGGCGTGGAGACCCAGTACTTC

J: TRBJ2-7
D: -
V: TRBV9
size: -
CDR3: CASSVGSGPYEQYF
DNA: TGTGCCAGCAGCGTAGGGAGCGGACCTTACGAGCAGTACTTC

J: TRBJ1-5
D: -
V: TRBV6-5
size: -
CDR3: CASSSRRDYSNQPQHF
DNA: TGTGCCAGCAGTTCCCGACGGGACTATAGCAATCAGCCCCAGCATTTT

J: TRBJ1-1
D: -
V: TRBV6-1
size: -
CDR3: CASSDRASVNTEAFF
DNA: TGTGCCAGCAGTGACCGGGCTAGCGTGAACACTGAAGCTTTCTTT

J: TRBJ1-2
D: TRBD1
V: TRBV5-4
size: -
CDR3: CASSGQELYGYTF
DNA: TGTGCCAGCTCCGGACAGGAACTCTATGGCTACACCTTC

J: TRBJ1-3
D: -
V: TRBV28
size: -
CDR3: CASSLGQGNTIYF
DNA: TGTGCCAGCAGTTTAGGACAGGGAAACACCATATATTTT

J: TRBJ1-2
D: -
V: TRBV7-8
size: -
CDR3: CASSLGTSVAAQGGYTF
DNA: TGTGCCAGCAGCTTAGGTACTTCGGTCGCCGCTCAGGGTGGCTACACCTTC

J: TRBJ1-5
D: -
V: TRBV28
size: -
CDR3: CASIGVRRNQPQHF
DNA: TGTGCCAGCATCGGCGTCAGGCGAAATCAGCCCCAGCATTTT

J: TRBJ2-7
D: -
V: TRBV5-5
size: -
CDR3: CASSLQGYGTYEQYF
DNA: TGTGCCAGCAGCCTACAGGGATACGGCACCTACGAGCAGTACTTC

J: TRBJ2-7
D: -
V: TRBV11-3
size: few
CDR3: CASSLVPRTANKGNYEQYF
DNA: TGTGCCAGCAGCTTAGTCCCGCGGACAGCGAACAAGGGGAATTACGAGCAGTACTTC

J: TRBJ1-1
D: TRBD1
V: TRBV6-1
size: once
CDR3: CASNRDRGRSEAFF
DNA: TGTGCCAGCAACCGGGACAGGGGGCGGTCTGAAGCTTTCTTT

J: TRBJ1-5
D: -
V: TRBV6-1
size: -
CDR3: CASSETISSAQHF
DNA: TGTGCCAGCAGTGAGACTATATCATCAGCCCAGCATTTT

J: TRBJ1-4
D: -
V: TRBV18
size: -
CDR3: CASSKSAGENEKLFF
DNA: TGTGCCAGCTCCAAGAGTGCAGGGGAGAATGAAAAACTGTTTTTT

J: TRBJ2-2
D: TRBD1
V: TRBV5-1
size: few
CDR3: CASSRQGGTGELFF
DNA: TGCGCCAGCAGTCGACAGGGGGGGACCGGGGAGCTGTTTTTT

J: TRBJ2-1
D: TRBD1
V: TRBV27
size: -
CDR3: CASRRGQGTYNEQFF
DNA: TGTGCCAGCAGGAGGGGACAGGGGACCTACAATGAGCAGTTCTTC

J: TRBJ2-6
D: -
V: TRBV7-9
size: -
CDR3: CSSSRKANVLTF
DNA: TGTTCCAGCAGCCGTAAGGCCAACGTCCTGACTTTC

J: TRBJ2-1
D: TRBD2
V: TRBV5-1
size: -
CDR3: CASSLVASGGTNEQFF
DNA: TGCGCCAGCAGCTTGGTGGCTAGCGGGGGAACGAATGAGCAGTTCTTC

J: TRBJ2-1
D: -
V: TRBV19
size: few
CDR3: CARPIPREGIPNEQFF
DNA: TGTGCCAGACCCATTCCGCGGGAAGGTATTCCCAATGAGCAGTTCTTC

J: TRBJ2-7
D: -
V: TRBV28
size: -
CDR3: CALYEQYF
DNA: TGTGCCCTCTACGAGCAGTACTTC

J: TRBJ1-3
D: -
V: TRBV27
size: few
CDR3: CASSLSPGSGNTIYF
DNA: TGTGCCAGCAGTTTATCACCGGGTTCTGGAAACACCATATATTTT

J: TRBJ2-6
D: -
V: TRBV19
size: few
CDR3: CASSTSSWGVAGANVLTF
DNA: TGTGCCAGTAGTACCTCTTCGTGGGGAGTGGCTGGGGCCAACGTCCTGACTTTC

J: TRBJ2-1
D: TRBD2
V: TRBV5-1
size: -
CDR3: CASSLGLALAGGPGNEQFF
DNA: TGCGCCAGCAGCTTGGGCCTAGCGCTAGCGGGAGGGCCGGGGAATGAGCAGTTCTTC

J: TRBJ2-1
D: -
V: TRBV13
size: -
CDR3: CASSSTFRGVEQFF
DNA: TGTGCCAGCAGCTCCACTTTTAGGGGCGTTGAGCAGTTCTTC

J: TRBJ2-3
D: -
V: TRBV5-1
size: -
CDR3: CASRDGGGIDTQYF
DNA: TGCGCCAGCAGAGACGGGGGAGGCATAGATACGCAGTATTTT

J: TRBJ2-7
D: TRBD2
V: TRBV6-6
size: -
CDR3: CASRGLAGRSSYEQYF
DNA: TGTGCCAGCAGAGGACTAGCGGGCCGAAGCTCCTACGAGCAGTACTTC

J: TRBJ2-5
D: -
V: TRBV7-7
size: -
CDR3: CASSLRRGSIGETQYF
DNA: TGTGCCAGCAGCTTACGGCGCGGGTCGATAGGGGAGACCCAGTACTTC

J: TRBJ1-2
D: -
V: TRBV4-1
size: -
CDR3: CASSQGLGGRGRYGYTF
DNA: TGCGCCAGCAGCCAAGGACTAGGGGGGAGGGGGAGGTATGGCTACACCTTC

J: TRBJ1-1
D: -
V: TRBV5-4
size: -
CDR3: CASSLSGTGEAFF
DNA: TGTGCCAGCAGCCTAAGCGGGACGGGTGAAGCTTTCTTT

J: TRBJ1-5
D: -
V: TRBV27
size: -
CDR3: CASSRDTNYQPQHF
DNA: TGTGCCAGCAGTCGGGACACGAACTATCAGCCCCAGCATTTT

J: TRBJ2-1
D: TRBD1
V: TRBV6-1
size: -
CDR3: CASATGTGYNEQFF
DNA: TGTGCCAGCGCTACCGGGACAGGGTACAATGAGCAGTTCTTC

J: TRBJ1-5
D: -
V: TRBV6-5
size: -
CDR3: CASSGDPGHPQPQHF
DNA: TGTGCCAGCAGTGGAGATCCGGGACACCCACAGCCCCAGCATTTT

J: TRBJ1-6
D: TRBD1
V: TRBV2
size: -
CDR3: CASRAGQGASSYNSPLHF
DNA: TGTGCCAGCAGGGCGGGACAGGGGGCCAGCTCCTATAATTCACCCCTCCACTTT

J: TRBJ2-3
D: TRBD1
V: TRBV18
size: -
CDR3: CASSPGQGITDTQYF
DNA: TGTGCCAGCTCACCTGGACAGGGAATCACAGATACGCAGTATTTT

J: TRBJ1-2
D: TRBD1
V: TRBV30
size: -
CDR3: CAWTRQGLYGYTF
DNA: TGTGCCTGGACCCGACAGGGGCTATATGGCTACACCTTC

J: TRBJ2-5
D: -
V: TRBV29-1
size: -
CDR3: CSVSWAQETQYF
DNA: TGCAGCGTGTCCTGGGCCCAAGAGACCCAGTACTTC

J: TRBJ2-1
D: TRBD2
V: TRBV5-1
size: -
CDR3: CASSPAIGLAGGPSGYNEQFF
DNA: TGCGCCAGCAGCCCAGCAATAGGACTAGCGGGAGGGCCCTCGGGGTACAATGAGCAGTTCTTC

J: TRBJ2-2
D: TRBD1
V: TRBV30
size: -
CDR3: CAWIPSSGTGVGTGELFF
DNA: TGTGCCTGGATCCCCTCCTCCGGGACAGGGGTGGGCACCGGGGAGCTGTTTTTT

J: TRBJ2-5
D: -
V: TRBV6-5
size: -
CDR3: CASNPGTSTQETQYF
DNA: TGTGCCAGCAACCCCGGGACATCCACCCAAGAGACCCAGTACTTC